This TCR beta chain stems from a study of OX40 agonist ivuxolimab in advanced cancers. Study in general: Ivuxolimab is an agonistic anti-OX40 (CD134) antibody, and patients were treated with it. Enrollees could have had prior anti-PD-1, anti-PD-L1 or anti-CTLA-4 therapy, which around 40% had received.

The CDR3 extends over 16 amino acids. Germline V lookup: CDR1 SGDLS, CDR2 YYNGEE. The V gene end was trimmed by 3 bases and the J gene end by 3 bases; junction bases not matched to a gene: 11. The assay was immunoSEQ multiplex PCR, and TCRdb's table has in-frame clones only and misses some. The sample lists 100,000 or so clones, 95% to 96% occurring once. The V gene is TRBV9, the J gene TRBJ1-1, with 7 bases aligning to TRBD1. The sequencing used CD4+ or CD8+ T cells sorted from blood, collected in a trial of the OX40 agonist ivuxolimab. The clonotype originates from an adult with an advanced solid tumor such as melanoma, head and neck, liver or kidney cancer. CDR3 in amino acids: CASSAPGATGYTEAFF. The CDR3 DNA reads TGTGCCAGCAGCGCTCCCGGAGCGACAGGGTACACTGAAGCTTTCTTT. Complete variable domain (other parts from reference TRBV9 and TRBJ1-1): DSGVTQTPKHLITATGQRVTLRCSPRSGDLSVYWYQQSLDQGLQFLIQYYNGEERAKGNILERFSAQQFPDLHSELNLSSLELGDSALYFCASSAPGATGYTEAFFGQGTRLTVV.